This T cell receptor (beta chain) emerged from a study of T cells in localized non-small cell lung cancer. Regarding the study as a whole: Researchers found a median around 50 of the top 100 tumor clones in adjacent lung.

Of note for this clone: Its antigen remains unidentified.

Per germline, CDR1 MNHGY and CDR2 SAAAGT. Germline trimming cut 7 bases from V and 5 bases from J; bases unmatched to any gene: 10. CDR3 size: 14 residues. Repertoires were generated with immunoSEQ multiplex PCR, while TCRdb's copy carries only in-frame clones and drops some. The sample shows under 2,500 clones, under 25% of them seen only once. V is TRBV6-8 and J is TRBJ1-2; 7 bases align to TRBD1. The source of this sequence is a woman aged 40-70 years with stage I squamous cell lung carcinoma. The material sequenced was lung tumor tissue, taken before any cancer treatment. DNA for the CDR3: TGTGCCAGCACTCCAGGGGGGGACTTTTATGGCTACACCTTC. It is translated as CASTPGGDFYGYTF.